This TCR beta chain was captured by sequencing in a study of response to subunit inactivated influenza vaccine. Points on this clonotype: Its antigen is not known.

V was pared by 6 bases and J by 1 base, with 9 bases between. From germline, CDR1 is MNHNS and CDR2 SASEGT. This CDR3 is 13 amino acids long. TCRdb called the RT-PCR reads again in MiXCR, with one record for every CDR3 protein. Among some 800,000 distinct CDR3 sequences listed, 21% were seen once. Study-wide points: The authors put forward the suggestion that each seasonal influenza vaccination may bring in only a limited number of new T cells.

The J gene is TRBJ1-1, the V gene TRBV6-1; D remains ambiguous. This specimen was PBMCs from blood, taken roughly 5 days after vaccination. The TCR was taken from a man aged 45-65 years who received an inactivated influenza vaccine. DNA for the CDR3: TGTGCCAGCAGAATACGGCAGAACACTGAAGCTTTCTTT. Translation gives CASRIRQNTEAFF.